This is a list of T cell receptor beta chains from one sample in a study of blood T cell repertoires in COVID-19. The assay was immunoSEQ multiplex PCR, and TCRdb's table has in-frame clones only and misses some. The sample has more than 200,000 clones; less than 90% are singletons. The sequencing input was peripheral blood. These TCRs come from a man in his fifties or sixties with acute or convalescent COVID-19. The CDR3 runs from the conserved cysteine through the conserved F or W. Fields, in order: D gene, J gene, V gene, clone size, CDR3 protein, CDR3 DNA. A D gene is named only where the DNA matches it firmly. The size entry is marked missing in some rows and otherwise reads once, few, many or a size class.

TRBD1	TRBJ2-1	TRBV19	NA	CASSRDRGPEQFF	TGTGCCAGTAGTCGGGACAGGGGGCCAGAGCAGTTCTTC
NA	TRBJ2-3	TRBV19	NA	CASAPVPPATQYF	TGTGCCAGTGCTCCTGTGCCGCCCGCGACGCAGTATTTT
NA	TRBJ2-7	TRBV9	once	CASSVDPGYSYEQYF	TGTGCCAGCAGCGTAGACCCAGGGTACTCCTACGAGCAGTACTTC
TRBD1	TRBJ1-4	TRBV19	NA	CASSTDRESEKLFF	TGTGCCAGTAGTACAGACAGGGAAAGTGAAAAACTGTTTTTT
NA	TRBJ2-3	TRBV5-6	NA	CASSWGEDTQYF	TGTGCCAGCAGCTGGGGGGAGGATACGCAGTATTTT
TRBD2	TRBJ2-7	TRBV9	NA	CASSVGTSGTYEQYF	TGTGCCAGCAGCGTAGGGACTAGCGGCACCTACGAGCAGTACTTC
TRBD2	TRBJ2-3	TRBV5-4	NA	CASSFTSGGGDTQYF	TGTGCCAGCAGCTTTACTAGCGGGGGTGGAGATACGCAGTATTTT
TRBD2	TRBJ2-3	TRBV28	NA	CASSLAGADTQYF	TGTGCCAGCAGTTTAGCGGGAGCAGATACGCAGTATTTT
TRBD1	TRBJ2-7	TRBV5-4	NA	CASSRGQAYEQYF	TGTGCCAGCAGCAGGGGACAGGCCTACGAGCAGTACTTC
NA	TRBJ2-1	TRBV4-3	NA	CASSQDRGGGPLIF	TGCGCCAGCAGCCAAGACCGAGGGGGGGGGCCACTGATCTTC
NA	TRBJ2-7	TRBV7-9	once	CASSLVPGREQYF	TGTGCCAGCAGCTTAGTGCCAGGGAGGGAGCAGTACTTC